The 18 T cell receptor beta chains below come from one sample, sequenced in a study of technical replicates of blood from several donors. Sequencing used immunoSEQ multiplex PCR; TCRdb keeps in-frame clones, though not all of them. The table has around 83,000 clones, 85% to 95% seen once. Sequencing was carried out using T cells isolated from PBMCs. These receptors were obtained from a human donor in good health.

The CDR3 region is CASRRGEGGNQPQHF. The CDR3 DNA reads as TGTGCCAGTAGACGCGGTGAAGGGGGCAATCAGCCCCAGCATTTT. V usage is TRBV19 and J usage is TRBJ1-5; D possibly corresponds to TRBD1 (5 bases). CDR3 length equals 15 residues. V was cut by 6 bases and J by 2 bases, with 14 bases left in between. The germline V gene has CDR1 LNHDA and CDR2 SQIVND (reference sequence).

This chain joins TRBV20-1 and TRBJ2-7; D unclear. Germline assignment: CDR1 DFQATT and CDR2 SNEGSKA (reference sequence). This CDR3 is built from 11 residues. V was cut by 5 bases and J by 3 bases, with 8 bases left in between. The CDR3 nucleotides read TGCAGTGCTGGAGCCCTCTACGAGCAGTACTTC. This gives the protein CSAGALYEQYF.

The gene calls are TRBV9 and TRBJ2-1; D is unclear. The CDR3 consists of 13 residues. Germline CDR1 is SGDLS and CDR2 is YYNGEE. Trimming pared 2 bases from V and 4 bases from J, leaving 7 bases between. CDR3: CASSVSKYNEQFF. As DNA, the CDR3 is TGTGCCAGCAGCGTTTCAAAATACAATGAGCAGTTCTTC.

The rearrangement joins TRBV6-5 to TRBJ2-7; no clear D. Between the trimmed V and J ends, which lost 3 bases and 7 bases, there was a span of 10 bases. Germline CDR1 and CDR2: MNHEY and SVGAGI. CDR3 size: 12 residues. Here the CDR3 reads CASSYMGLEQYF. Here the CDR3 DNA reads TGTGCCAGCAGTTATATGGGCCTAGAGCAGTACTTC.

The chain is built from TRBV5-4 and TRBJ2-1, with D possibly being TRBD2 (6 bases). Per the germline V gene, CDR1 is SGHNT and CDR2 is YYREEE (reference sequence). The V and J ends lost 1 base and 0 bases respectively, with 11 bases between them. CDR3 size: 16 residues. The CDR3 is CASSLRGLLSYNEQFF. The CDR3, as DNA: TGTGCCAGCAGCTTGAGGGGACTCCTCTCCTACAATGAGCAGTTCTTC.

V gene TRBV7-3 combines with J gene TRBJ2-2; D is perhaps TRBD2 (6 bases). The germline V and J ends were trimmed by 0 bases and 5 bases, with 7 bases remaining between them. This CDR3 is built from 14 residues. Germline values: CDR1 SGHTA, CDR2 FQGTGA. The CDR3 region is CASSLTLATGELFF. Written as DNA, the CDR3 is TGTGCCAGCAGCTTAACACTAGCAACCGGGGAGCTGTTTTTT.

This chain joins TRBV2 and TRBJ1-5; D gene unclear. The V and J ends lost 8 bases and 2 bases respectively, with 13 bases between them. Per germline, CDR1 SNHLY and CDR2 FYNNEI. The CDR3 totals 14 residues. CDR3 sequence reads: CASRGAWGNQPQHF. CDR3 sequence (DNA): TGTGCCAGCCGGGGTGCCTGGGGCAATCAGCCCCAGCATTTT.

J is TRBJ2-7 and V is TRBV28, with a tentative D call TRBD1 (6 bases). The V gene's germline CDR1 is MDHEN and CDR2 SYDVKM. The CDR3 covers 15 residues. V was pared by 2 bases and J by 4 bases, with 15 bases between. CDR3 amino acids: CASSLPPGTLYEQYF. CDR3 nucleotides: TGTGCCAGCAGTTTACCCCCGGGGACACTTTACGAGCAGTACTTC. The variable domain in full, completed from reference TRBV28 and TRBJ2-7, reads DVKVTQSSRYLVKRTGEKVFLECVQDMDHENMFWYRQDPGLGLRLIYFSYDVKMKEKGDIPEGYSVSREKKERFSLILESASTNQTSMYLCASSLPPGTLYEQYFGPGTRLTVT.

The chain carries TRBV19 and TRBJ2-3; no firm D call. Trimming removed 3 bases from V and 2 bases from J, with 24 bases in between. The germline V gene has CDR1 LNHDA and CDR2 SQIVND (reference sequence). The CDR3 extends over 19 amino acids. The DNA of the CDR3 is TGTGCCAGTAGTATGTCAGGTGGTTCCGCACAGAGCCCCACAGATACGCAGTATTTT. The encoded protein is CASSMSGGSAQSPTDTQYF.

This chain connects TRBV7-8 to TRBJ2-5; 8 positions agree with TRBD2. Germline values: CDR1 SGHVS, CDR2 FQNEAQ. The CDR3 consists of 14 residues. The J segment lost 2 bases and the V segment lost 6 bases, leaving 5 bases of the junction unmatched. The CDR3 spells CASRNSGAQETQYF. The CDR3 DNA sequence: TGTGCCAGCAGGAATAGCGGGGCGCAAGAGACCCAGTACTTC. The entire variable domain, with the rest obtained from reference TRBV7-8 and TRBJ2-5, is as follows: GAGVSQSPRYKVAKRGQDVALRCDPISGHVSLFWYQQALGQGPEFLTYFQNEAQLDKSGLPSDRFFAERPEGSVSTLKIQRTQQEDSAVYLCASRNSGAQETQYFGPGTRLLVL.

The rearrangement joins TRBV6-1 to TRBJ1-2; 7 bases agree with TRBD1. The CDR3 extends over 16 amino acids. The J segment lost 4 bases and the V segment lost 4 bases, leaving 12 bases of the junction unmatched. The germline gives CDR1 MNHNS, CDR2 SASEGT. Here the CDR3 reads CASSVRDSPLFYGYTF. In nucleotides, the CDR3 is TGTGCCAGCAGTGTCCGGGACAGCCCCCTTTTCTATGGCTACACCTTC.

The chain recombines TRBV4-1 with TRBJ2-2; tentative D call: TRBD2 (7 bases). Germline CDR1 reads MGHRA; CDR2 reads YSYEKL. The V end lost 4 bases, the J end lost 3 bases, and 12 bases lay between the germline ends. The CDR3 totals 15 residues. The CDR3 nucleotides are TGCGCCAGCAGCCGAAAGGGGGGGGACACCGGGGAGCTGTTTTTT. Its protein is CASSRKGGDTGELFF.

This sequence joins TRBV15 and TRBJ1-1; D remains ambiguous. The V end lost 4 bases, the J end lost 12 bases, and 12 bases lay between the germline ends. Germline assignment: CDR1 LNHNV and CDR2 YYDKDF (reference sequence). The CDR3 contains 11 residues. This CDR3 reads CATSTRHGSFF. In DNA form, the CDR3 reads TGTGCCACCAGCACCCGACATGGGTCTTTCTTT.

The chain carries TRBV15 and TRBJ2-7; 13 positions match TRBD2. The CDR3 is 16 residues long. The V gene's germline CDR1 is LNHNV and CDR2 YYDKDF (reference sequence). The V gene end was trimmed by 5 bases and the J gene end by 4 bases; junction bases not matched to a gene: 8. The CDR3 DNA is TGTGCCACCAGCGTCGGGACTAGCGGGACCATTTACGAGCAGTACTTC. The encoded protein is CATSVGTSGTIYEQYF.

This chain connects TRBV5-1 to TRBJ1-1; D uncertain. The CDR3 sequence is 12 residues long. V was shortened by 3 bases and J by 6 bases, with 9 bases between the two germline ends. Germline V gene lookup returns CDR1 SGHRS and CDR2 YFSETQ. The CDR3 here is CASSSTGSEAFF. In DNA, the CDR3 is TGCGCCAGCAGCTCCACGGGGTCTGAAGCTTTCTTT. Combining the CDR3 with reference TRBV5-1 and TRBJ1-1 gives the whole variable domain KAGVTQTPRYLIKTRGQQVTLSCSPISGHRSVSWYQQTPGQGLQFLFEYFSETQRNKGNFPGRFSGRQFSNSRSEMNVSTLELGDSALYLCASSSTGSEAFFGQGTRLTVV.

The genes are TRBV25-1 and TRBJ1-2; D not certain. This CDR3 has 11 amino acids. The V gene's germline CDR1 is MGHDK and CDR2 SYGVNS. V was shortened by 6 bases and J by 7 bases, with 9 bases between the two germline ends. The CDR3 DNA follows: TGTGCCAGCAGCCCCGGGTCTGGCTACACCTTC. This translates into CASSPGSGYTF.

CDR3 protein: CASGLNGLAVQETQYF. CDR3 coding DNA: TGTGCCAGCGGCCTGAACGGGCTAGCGGTACAAGAGACCCAGTACTTC. The V call is TRBV28, the J call TRBJ2-5, with 7 bases aligning to TRBD2. V shed 8 bases, J shed 2 bases, and the junction held 14 bases outside the gene matches. Per the germline V gene, CDR1 is MDHEN and CDR2 is SYDVKM. CDR3 size: 16 residues.

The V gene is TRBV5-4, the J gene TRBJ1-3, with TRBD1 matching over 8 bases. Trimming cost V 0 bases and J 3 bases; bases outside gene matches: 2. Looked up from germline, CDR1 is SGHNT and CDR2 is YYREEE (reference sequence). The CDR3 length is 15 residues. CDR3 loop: CASSLAGGHGNTIYF. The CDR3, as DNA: TGTGCCAGCAGCTTGGCAGGGGGCCATGGAAACACCATATATTTT. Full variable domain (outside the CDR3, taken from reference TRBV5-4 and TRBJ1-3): ETGVTQSPTHLIKTRGQQVTLRCSSQSGHNTVSWYQQALGQGPQFIFQYYREEENGRGNFPPRFSGLQFPNYSSELNVNALELDDSALYLCASSLAGGHGNTIYFGEGSWLTVV.